This TCR beta chain was identified in a study of blood T cell repertoires in COVID-19. For the study at large: The analysed material was cDNA or gDNA that came from T cells, B-cell-depleted T cells, or PBMCs.

Original handling: The authors estimated nucleated cell counts from reference gene primer amplification. This table comes from immunoSEQ multiplex PCR, and its TCRdb copy is limited to in-frame clones, with some not included. V and J calls and clone size are given by that table; D and trimming were obtained from the DNA. The sample lists some 150,000 clones, around nine tenths seen once, with 1.2% in the top ten. All enrollees were roughly 18 to 95 years old and from some 24 US areas. Clinical history reported by participants formed the basis on which cohorts were assigned. With 4 bases clipped from V and 6 bases from J, the junction kept 12 bases outside the gene matches. Germline lookup yields CDR1 LGHDT and CDR2 YNNKEL (reference sequence). CDR3 length: 17 residues.

The sequenced sample consisted of PBMCs or T cells enriched from blood (not recorded which). This chain links TRBV3-1 (or the pseudogene TRBV3-2) with TRBJ1-5; 10 nucleotides line up with TRBD1. This clonotype originated in a woman in her 30s with acute COVID-19. Here the CDR3 reads CASSRGTGDLFGQPQHF. CDR3 in DNA: TGTGCCAGCAGCCGGGGGACAGGGGATTTGTTTGGTCAGCCCCAGCATTTT.